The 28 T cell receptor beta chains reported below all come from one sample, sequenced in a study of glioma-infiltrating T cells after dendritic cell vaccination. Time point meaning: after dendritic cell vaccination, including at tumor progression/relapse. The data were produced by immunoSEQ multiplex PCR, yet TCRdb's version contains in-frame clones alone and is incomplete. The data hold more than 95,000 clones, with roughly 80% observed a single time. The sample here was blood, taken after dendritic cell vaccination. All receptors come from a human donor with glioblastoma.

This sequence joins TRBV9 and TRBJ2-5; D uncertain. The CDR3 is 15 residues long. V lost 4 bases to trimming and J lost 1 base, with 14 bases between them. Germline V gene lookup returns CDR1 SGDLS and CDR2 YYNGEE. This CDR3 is CASSSAGGPQETQYF. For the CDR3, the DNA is TGTGCCAGCAGCTCTGCCGGCGGCCCCCAAGAGACCCAGTACTTC.

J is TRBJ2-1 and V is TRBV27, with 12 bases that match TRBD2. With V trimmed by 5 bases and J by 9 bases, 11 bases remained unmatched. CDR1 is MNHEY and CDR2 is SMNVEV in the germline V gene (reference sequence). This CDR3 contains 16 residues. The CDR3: CASSPLAGGLTAEQFF. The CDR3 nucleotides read TGTGCCAGCAGTCCTCTAGCGGGGGGGCTTACAGCTGAGCAGTTCTTC.

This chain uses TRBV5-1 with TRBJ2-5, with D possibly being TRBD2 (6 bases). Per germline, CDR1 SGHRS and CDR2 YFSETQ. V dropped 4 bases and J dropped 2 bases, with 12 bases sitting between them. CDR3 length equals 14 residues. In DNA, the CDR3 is TGCGCCAGCAGCCGCGGGGACTCACAAGAGACCCAGTACTTC. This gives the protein CASSRGDSQETQYF.

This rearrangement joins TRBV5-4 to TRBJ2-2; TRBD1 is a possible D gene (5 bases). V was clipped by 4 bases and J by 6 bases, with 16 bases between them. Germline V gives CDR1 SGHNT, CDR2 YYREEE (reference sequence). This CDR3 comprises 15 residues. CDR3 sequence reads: CASSLMGQTPGELFF. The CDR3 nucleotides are TGTGCCAGCAGCCTCATGGGGCAGACCCCCGGGGAGCTGTTTTTT. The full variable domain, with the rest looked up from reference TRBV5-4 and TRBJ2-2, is ETGVTQSPTHLIKTRGQQVTLRCSSQSGHNTVSWYQQALGQGPQFIFQYYREEENGRGNFPPRFSGLQFPNYSSELNVNALELDDSALYLCASSLMGQTPGELFFGEGSRLTVL.

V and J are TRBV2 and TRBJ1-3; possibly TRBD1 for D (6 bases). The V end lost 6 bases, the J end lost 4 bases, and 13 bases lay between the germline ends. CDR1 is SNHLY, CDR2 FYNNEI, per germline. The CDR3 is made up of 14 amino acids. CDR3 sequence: CASSVTGRGNTIYF. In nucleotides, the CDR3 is TGTGCCAGCAGCGTTACAGGGAGAGGAAACACCATATATTTT.

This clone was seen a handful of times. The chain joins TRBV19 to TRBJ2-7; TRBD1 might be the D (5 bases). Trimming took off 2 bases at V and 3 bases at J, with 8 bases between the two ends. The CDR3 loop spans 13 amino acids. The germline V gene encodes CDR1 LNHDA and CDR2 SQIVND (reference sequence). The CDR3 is CASSILTGYEQYF. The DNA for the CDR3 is TGTGCCAGTAGTATACTAACAGGCTACGAGCAGTACTTC. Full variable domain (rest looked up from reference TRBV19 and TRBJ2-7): DGGITQSPKYLFRKEGQNVTLSCEQNLNHDAMYWYRQDPGQGLRLIYYSQIVNDFQKGDIAEGYSVSREKKESFPLTVTSAQKNPTAFYLCASSILTGYEQYFGPGTRLTVT.

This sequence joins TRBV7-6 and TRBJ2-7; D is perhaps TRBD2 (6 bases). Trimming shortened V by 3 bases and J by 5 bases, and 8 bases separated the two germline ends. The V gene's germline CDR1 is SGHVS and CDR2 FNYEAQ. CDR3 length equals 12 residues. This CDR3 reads CASSLEGDEQYF. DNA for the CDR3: TGTGCCAGCAGCTTGGAGGGTGACGAGCAGTACTTC.

CDR3 coding DNA: TGTGCCTGGTTAACTAGCGGGGTACAAGAGACCCAGTACTTC. Translated, it gives CAWLTSGVQETQYF. V is TRBV30 and J is TRBJ2-5; 10 bases are shared with TRBD2. V shed 5 bases and J 2 bases; nucleotides not matched to a gene: 5. This CDR3 is built from 14 residues. Germline V CDR1 and CDR2: GTSNPN, SVGIG (reference sequence).

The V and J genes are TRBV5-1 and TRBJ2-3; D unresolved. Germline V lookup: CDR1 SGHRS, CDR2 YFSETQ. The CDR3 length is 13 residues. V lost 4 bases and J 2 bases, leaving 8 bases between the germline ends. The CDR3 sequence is CASSILDTDTQYF. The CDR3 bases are TGCGCCAGCAGCATCTTAGACACAGATACGCAGTATTTT.

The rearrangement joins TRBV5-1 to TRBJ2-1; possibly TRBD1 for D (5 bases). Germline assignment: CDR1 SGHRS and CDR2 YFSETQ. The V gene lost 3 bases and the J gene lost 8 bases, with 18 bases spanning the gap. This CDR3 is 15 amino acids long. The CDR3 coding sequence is TGCGCCAGCAGCTCCAGGGCCAGGGTCGAGGATGAGCAGTTCTTC. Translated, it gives CASSSRARVEDEQFF.

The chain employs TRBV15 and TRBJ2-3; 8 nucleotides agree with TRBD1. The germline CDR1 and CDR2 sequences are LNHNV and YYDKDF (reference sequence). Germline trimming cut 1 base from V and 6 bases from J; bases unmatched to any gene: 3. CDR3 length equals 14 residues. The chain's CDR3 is CATSRVDREDTQYF. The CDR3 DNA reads TGTGCCACCAGCAGAGTGGACAGGGAGGATACGCAGTATTTT. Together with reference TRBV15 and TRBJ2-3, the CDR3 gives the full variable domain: DAMVIQNPRYQVTQFGKPVTLSCSQTLNHNVMYWYQQKSSQAPKLLFHYYDKDFNNEADTPDNFQSRRPNTSFCFLDIRSPGLGDTAMYLCATSRVDREDTQYFGPGTRLTVL.

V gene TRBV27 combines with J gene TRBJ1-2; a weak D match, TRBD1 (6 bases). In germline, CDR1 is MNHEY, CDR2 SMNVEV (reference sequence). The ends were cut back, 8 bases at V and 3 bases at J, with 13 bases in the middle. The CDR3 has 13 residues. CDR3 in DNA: TGTGCCAGCCGGAGAAGACAGGACTATGGCTACACCTTC. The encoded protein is CASRRRQDYGYTF.

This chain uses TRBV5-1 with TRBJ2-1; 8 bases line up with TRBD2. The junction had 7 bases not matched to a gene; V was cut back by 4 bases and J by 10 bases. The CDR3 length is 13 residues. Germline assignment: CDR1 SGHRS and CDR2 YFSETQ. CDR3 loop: CASSRTSWEEQFF. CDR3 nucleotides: TGCGCCAGCAGCCGGACTAGCTGGGAAGAGCAGTTCTTC.

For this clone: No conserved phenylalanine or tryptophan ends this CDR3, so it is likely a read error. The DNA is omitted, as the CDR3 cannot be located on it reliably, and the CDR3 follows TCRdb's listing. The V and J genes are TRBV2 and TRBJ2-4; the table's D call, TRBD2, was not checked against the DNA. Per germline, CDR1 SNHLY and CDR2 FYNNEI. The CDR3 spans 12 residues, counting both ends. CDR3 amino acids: CASSVVAHPPIS.

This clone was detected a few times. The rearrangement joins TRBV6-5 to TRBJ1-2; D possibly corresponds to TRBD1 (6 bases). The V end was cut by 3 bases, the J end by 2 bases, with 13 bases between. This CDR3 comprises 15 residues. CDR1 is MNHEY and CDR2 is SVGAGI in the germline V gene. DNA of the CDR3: TGTGCCAGCAGTTATAAATTAGACAGGAACTATGGCTACACCTTC. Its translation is CASSYKLDRNYGYTF.

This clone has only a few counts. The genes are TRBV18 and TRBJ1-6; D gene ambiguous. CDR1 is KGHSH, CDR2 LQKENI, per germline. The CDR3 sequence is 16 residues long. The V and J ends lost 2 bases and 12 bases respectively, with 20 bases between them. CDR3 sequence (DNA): TGTGCCAGCTCACCAGGTACAGCCCTGAGTGGTATACCCCTCCACTTT. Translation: CASSPGTALSGIPLHF.

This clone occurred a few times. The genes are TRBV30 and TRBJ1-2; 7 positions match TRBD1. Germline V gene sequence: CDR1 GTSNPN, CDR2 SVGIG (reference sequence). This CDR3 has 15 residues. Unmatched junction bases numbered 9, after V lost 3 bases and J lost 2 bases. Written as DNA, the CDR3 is TGTGCCTGGAGAGCCTCCGGGACAGAAAACTATGGCTACACCTTC. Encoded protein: CAWRASGTENYGYTF.

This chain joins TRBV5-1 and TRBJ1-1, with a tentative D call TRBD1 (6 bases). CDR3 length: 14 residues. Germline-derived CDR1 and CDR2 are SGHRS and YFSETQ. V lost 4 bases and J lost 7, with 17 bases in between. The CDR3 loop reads CASSPTNRDIEAFF. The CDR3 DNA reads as TGCGCCAGCAGCCCTACGAATAGGGACATTGAAGCTTTCTTT.

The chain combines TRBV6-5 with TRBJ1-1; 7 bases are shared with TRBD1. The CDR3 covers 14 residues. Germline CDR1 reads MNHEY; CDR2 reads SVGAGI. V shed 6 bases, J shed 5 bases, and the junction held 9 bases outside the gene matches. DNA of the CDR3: TGTGCCAGCAGCCGCCTAGGGACAGCTACTGAAGCTTTCTTT. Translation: CASSRLGTATEAFF.

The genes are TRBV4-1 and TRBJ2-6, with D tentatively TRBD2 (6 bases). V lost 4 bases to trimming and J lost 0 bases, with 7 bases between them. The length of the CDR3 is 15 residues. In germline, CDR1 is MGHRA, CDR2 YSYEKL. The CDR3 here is CASSRSGSGANVLTF. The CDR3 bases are TGCGCCAGCAGCCGTAGCGGCTCTGGGGCCAACGTCCTGACTTTC.

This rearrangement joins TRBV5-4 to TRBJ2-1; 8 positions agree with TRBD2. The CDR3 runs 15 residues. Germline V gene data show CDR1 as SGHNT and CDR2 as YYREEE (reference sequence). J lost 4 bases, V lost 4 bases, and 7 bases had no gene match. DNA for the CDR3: TGTGCCAGCAGCGAGGGGACTAGGGGGTACAATGAGCAGTTCTTC. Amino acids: CASSEGTRGYNEQFF.

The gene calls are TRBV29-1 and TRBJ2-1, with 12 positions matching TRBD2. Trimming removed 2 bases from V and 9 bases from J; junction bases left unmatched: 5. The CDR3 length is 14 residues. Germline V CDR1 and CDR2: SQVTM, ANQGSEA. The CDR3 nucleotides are TGCAGCGTTGAAAAACTAGCGGGGGGTATTGAGCAGTTCTTC. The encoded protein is CSVEKLAGGIEQFF.

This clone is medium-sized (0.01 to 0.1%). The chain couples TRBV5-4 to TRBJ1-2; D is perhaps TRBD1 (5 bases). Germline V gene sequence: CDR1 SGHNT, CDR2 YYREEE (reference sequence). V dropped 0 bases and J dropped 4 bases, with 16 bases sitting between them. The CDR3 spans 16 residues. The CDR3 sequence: CASSLEWGSGSYGYTF. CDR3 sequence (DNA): TGTGCCAGCAGCTTGGAATGGGGGAGCGGGAGCTATGGCTACACCTTC.

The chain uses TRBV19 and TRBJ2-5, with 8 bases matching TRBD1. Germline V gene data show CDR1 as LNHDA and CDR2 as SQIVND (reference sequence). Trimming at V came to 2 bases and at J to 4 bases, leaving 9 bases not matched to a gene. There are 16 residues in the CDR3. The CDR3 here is CASSIPGRGPGETQYF. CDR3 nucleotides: TGTGCCAGTAGTATACCCGGCAGGGGGCCGGGAGAGACCCAGTACTTC. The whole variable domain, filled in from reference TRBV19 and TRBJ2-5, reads DGGITQSPKYLFRKEGQNVTLSCEQNLNHDAMYWYRQDPGQGLRLIYYSQIVNDFQKGDIAEGYSVSREKKESFPLTVTSAQKNPTAFYLCASSIPGRGPGETQYFGPGTRLLVL.

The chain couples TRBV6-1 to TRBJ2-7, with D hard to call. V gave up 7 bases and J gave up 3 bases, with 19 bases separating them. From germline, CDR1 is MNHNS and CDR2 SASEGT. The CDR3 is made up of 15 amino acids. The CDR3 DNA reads TGTGCCAGCACTAAGACGACTGCGCGAAACTACGAGCAGTACTTC. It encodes CASTKTTARNYEQYF.

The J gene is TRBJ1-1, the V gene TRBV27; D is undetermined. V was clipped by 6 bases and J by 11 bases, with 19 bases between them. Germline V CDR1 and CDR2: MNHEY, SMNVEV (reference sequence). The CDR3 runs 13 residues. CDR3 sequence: CASRPWGGMDAFF. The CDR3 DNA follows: TGTGCCAGCAGACCCTGGGGAGGTATGGACGCTTTCTTT.

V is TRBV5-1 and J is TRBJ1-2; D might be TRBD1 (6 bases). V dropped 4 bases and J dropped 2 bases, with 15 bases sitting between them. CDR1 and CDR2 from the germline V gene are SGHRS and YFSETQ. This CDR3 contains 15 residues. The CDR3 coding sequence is TGCGCCAGCAGCCCGCGCGAGCAGGGGAACTATGGCTACACCTTC. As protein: CASSPREQGNYGYTF. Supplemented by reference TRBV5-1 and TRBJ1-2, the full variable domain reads KAGVTQTPRYLIKTRGQQVTLSCSPISGHRSVSWYQQTPGQGLQFLFEYFSETQRNKGNFPGRFSGRQFSNSRSEMNVSTLELGDSALYLCASSPREQGNYGYTFGSGTRLTVV.

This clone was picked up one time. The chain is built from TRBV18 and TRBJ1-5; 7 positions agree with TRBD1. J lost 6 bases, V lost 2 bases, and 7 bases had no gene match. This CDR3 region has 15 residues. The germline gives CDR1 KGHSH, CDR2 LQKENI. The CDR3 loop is CASSPGTALGQPQHF. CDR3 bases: TGTGCCAGCTCACCAGGGACAGCTTTAGGTCAGCCCCAGCATTTT. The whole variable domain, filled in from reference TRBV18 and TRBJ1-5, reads NAGVMQNPRHLVRRRGQEARLRCSPMKGHSHVYWYRQLPEEGLKFMVYLQKENIIDESGMPKERFSAEFPKEGPSILRIQQVVRGDSAAYFCASSPGTALGQPQHFGDGTRLSIL.